The entry below describes one TCR beta chain. The entry originates in a study of OX40 agonist ivuxolimab in advanced cancers. Sequencing used immunoSEQ multiplex PCR; TCRdb keeps in-frame clones, though not all of them. This sample yields about 60,000 clones, of which around nine tenths are seen a single time; roughly 0.5% belongs to the top ten. The junction had 6 bases not matched to a gene; V was cut back by 4 bases and J by 5 bases. Germline-derived CDR1 and CDR2 are WSHSY and SAAADI. This CDR3 spans 14 amino acids. The sample consisted of CD4+ or CD8+ T cells sorted from blood, taken in a trial of the OX40 agonist ivuxolimab. The V gene is TRBV10-2, the J gene TRBJ1-1; 8 nucleotides align to TRBD1. The TCR comes from an adult with an advanced solid tumor such as melanoma, head and neck, liver or kidney cancer. This CDR3 reads CASSVQGVLTEAFF. Written as DNA, the CDR3 is TGCGCCAGCAGTGTACAGGGGGTATTAACTGAAGCTTTCTTT.